The 30 T cell receptor beta chains listed next were all sequenced from one sample in a study of patients and donors after allogeneic stem cell transplantation. TCRdb analysed the RT-PCR reads with MiXCR anew, one entry per CDR3 protein. The sample includes about 150,000 distinct CDR3 sequences, roughly two fifths seen only once; the top ten take roughly 50%. The source material was blood, either unsorted or a sorted T cell fraction (not recorded which). The receptors come from a human donor who was either an allogeneic HSCT recipient or a stem cell or donor lymphocyte infusion donor (not recorded which). It is not recorded whose cells these are; they may come from a transplant donor.

V usage is TRBV7-3 and J usage is TRBJ2-2; the D is unclear. Trimming left V 5 bases short and J 5 bases short, with 9 bases between. The germline gives CDR1 SGHTA, CDR2 FQGTGA. The CDR3 length is 13 residues. The chain's CDR3 is CASSLTRTGELFF. DNA of the CDR3: TGTGCCAGCAGCCTGACACGTACCGGGGAGCTGTTTTTT. Supplemented by reference TRBV7-3 and TRBJ2-2, the full variable domain reads GAGVSQTPSNKVTEKGKYVELRCDPISGHTALYWYRQSLGQGPEFLIYFQGTGAADDSGLPNDRFFAVRPEGSVSTLKIQRTERGDSAVYLCASSLTRTGELFFGEGSRLTVL.

Only one count was recorded for this clonotype. This chain joins TRBV5-1 and TRBJ2-4; D possibly matches TRBD1 or TRBD2 (5 bases each). Per germline, CDR1 SGHRS and CDR2 YFSETQ. The V gene lost 2 bases and the J gene lost 4 bases, with 10 bases spanning the gap. The CDR3 consists of 14 residues. CDR3 DNA: TGCGCCAGCAGCTTAAGGGACGGTAAAAACATTCAGTACTTC. Translated: CASSLRDGKNIQYF.

The genes are TRBV7-8 and TRBJ1-4, with D maybe TRBD1 (6 bases). The CDR3 contains 15 residues. Germline CDR1 and CDR2: SGHVS and FQNEAQ. The V and J ends lost 4 bases and 4 bases respectively, with 13 bases between them. The CDR3 sequence is CASSSPGGGNEKLFF. The CDR3 region has the DNA TGTGCCAGCAGCTCCCCGGGGGGCGGTAATGAAAAACTGTTTTTT.

This clonotype was counted between two and nine times. The J gene is TRBJ1-2, the V gene TRBV27; D possibly corresponds to TRBD1 (6 bases). The CDR3 contains 13 residues. Germline V gene sequence: CDR1 MNHEY, CDR2 SMNVEV (reference sequence). Trimming pared 3 bases from V and 7 bases from J, leaving 12 bases between. CDR3 in amino acids: CASSFRGAGGYTF. In DNA form, the CDR3 reads TGTGCCAGCAGTTTTCGGGGGGCCGGTGGCTACACCTTC.

Only a few counts were recorded for this clonotype. This chain uses TRBV7-2 with TRBJ1-4, with D unclear. The CDR3 covers 15 residues. Deletions cut 4 bases from V and 0 bases from J, with 9 bases between. Germline V CDR1 and CDR2: SGHTA, FQGNSA. The CDR3 is CASSSSGTTNEKLFF. As DNA, the CDR3 is TGTGCCAGCAGCTCCTCTGGGACAACTAATGAAAAACTGTTTTTT.

The CDR3 spells CSARVGQGMNEKLFF. CDR3 coding DNA: TGCAGTGCTAGAGTGGGACAGGGTATGAATGAAAAACTGTTTTTT. V usage is TRBV20-1 and J usage is TRBJ1-4, with 9 bases aligning to TRBD1. In germline, CDR1 is DFQATT, CDR2 SNEGSKA (reference sequence). The length of the CDR3 is 15 residues. V shed 1 base, J shed 5 bases, and the junction held 5 bases outside the gene matches.

Only a few counts were recorded for this clonotype. V is TRBV11-2 and J is TRBJ1-5; no clear D gene. The CDR3 sequence is 15 residues long. The V end was cut by 0 bases, the J end by 0 bases, with 6 bases between. From germline, CDR1 is SGHAT and CDR2 FQNNGV. CDR3 region: CASSLELDSNQPQHF. CDR3 coding DNA: TGTGCCAGCAGCTTAGAATTGGATAGCAATCAGCCCCAGCATTTT.

This sequence joins TRBV28 and TRBJ2-7; D remains ambiguous. V was shortened by 4 bases and J by 0 bases, with 7 bases between the two germline ends. CDR1 MDHEN and CDR2 SYDVKM come from the germline V gene. This CDR3 contains 13 residues. The CDR3 here is CASSYGNSYEQYF. The CDR3 DNA reads TGTGCCAGCAGTTACGGCAACTCCTACGAGCAGTACTTC. The whole variable domain, filled in from reference TRBV28 and TRBJ2-7, reads DVKVTQSSRYLVKRTGEKVFLECVQDMDHENMFWYRQDPGLGLRLIYFSYDVKMKEKGDIPEGYSVSREKKERFSLILESASTNQTSMYLCASSYGNSYEQYFGPGTRLTVT.

This clonotype turned up a few times. The chain recombines TRBV12-3 or TRBV12-4 with TRBJ1-4, with unresolved D. V lost 0 bases and J 4 bases, leaving 9 bases between the germline ends. CDR3 size: 15 residues. CDR3 sequence: CASSLARPDNEKLFF. CDR3 nucleotides: TGTGCCAGCAGTTTAGCGCGGCCAGATAATGAAAAACTGTTTTTT.

V gene TRBV14 combines with J gene TRBJ2-1, with 8 positions matching TRBD2. The germline V gene encodes CDR1 SGHDN and CDR2 FVKESK. CDR3 length: 12 amino acids. Germline trimming cut 8 bases from V and 9 bases from J; bases unmatched to any gene: 6. CDR3 coding DNA: TGTGCCAGCGCCGGGGGGGGCGGTGAGCAGTTCTTC. This translates into CASAGGGGEQFF. The whole variable domain, filled in from reference TRBV14 and TRBJ2-1, reads EAGVTQFPSHSVIEKGQTVTLRCDPISGHDNLYWYRRVMGKEIKFLLHFVKESKQDESGMPNNRFLAERTGGTYSTLKVQPAELEDSGVYFCASAGGGGEQFFGPGTRLTVL.

The genes are TRBV3-1 and TRBJ2-1, with no clear D. The germline gives CDR1 LGHDT, CDR2 YNNKEL (reference sequence). V lost 1 base and J lost 0, with 7 bases in between. The CDR3 loop spans 15 amino acids. The CDR3 bases are TGTGCCAGCAGCCAAGTAGGGCGCTCCTACAATGAGCAGTTCTTC. Residues: CASSQVGRSYNEQFF.

This clonotype was observed a single time. Likely a read error: the CDR3 ends without its conserved phenylalanine or tryptophan. The rearrangement uses TRBV29-1 and TRBJ1-1; D call uncertain. Trimming stripped 3 bases from V and 5 bases from J, with 10 bases between. Germline loops: CDR1 SQVTM, CDR2 ANQGSEA. This CDR3 has 12 residues. The CDR3 DNA reads as TGCAGCGTTGATAGGGCGGGTACTGAAGCTTTCTTG. The encoded protein is CSVDRAGTEAFL.

This sequence joins TRBV28 and TRBJ2-1; 9 bases fit TRBD2. Germline-derived CDR1 and CDR2 are MDHEN and SYDVKM. Trimming removed 4 bases from V and 7 bases from J; junction bases left unmatched: 14. The CDR3 is 17 residues long. CDR3 DNA sequence: TGTGCCAGCAGTTCCTTCTCTGGCGCGGGAGGGATGAATGAGCAGTTCTTC. It is translated as CASSSFSGAGGMNEQFF.

The genes are TRBV12-3 or TRBV12-4 and TRBJ1-6; 8 nucleotides agree with TRBD1. This CDR3 is built from 13 residues. The ends lost 8 bases at V and 11 bases at J; junction bases unmatched: 8. Written as DNA, the CDR3 is TGTGCCAGCGCCGGGACAGGACTGACACCCCTCCACTTT. Translating gives CASAGTGLTPLHF.

The rearrangement links TRBV24-1 to TRBJ2-1; 9 bases map to TRBD2. With 5 bases clipped from V and 4 bases from J, the junction kept 2 bases outside the gene matches. CDR1 and CDR2 (germline): KGHDR, SFDVKD. This CDR3 spans 14 amino acids. CDR3: CATSASGVYNEQFF. The CDR3 DNA is TGTGCCACCAGTGCTAGCGGGGTATACAATGAGCAGTTCTTC.

The CDR3 DNA sequence: TGTGCCAGCAGCCTACTCGGCACAGATACGCAGTATTTT. Translated, it gives CASSLLGTDTQYF. This chain uses TRBV7-9 with TRBJ2-3; D gene ambiguous. There are 13 residues in the CDR3. The V gene's germline CDR1 is SEHNR and CDR2 FQNEAQ (reference sequence). V shed 5 bases and J shed 1 base, with 7 bases lying between them.

The rearrangement uses TRBV4-1 and TRBJ2-4, with D hard to call. From germline, CDR1 is MGHRA and CDR2 YSYEKL. Trimming pared 0 bases from V and 2 bases from J, leaving 11 bases between. The CDR3 consists of 16 residues. CDR3 loop: CASSQDRSMTKNIQYF. The CDR3 DNA reads TGCGCCAGCAGCCAAGATAGGAGTATGACCAAAAACATTCAGTACTTC.

The gene calls are TRBV14 and TRBJ2-7; no clear D gene. Germline V lookup: CDR1 SGHDN, CDR2 FVKESK. This CDR3 is built from 14 residues. V was cut by 4 bases and J by 1 base, with 11 bases left in between. The CDR3 region is CASSRRTDSYEQYF. In nucleotides, the CDR3 is TGTGCCAGCAGCCGAAGGACCGATTCCTACGAGCAGTACTTC.

This clonotype showed up just a few times. The rearrangement links TRBV12-3 or TRBV12-4 to TRBJ1-3; no firm D call. Between the trimmed V and J ends, which lost 5 bases and 3 bases, there was a span of 11 bases. The CDR3 loop spans 14 amino acids. CDR3 sequence reads: CASSTDIGGNTIYF. The CDR3, as DNA: TGTGCCAGCAGTACCGACATTGGTGGAAACACCATATATTTT.

V and J are TRBV4-3 and TRBJ2-4, with D unresolved. Germline V gives CDR1 LGHNA, CDR2 YSLEER. This CDR3 is 15 amino acids long. Trimming took off 1 base at V and 1 base at J, with 8 bases between the two ends. The CDR3 reads CASSQAVLAKNIQYF. In DNA, the CDR3 is TGCGCCAGCAGCCAAGCGGTGCTCGCCAAAAACATTCAGTACTTC.

V is TRBV21-1 and J is TRBJ1-6; the table calls TRBD1, which could not be checked here. TRBV21-1 is flagged as a pseudogene. The CDR3 sequence is 18 residues long. The DNA for the CDR3 is TGTGCCAGCAGCAAAGTATCTGGACATGGGTCCTATAATTCACCCCTCCACTTT. Amino acids: CASSKVSGHGSYNSPLHF.

This chain connects TRBV29-1 to TRBJ2-1; 9 nucleotides agree with TRBD2. Germline V gives CDR1 SQVTM, CDR2 ANQGSEA. J lost 4 bases, V lost 7 bases, and 8 bases had no gene match. The CDR3 covers 14 residues. CDR3 sequence reads: CSDLLAGRYNEQFF. CDR3 bases: TGCAGCGACCTTCTAGCGGGGAGGTACAATGAGCAGTTCTTC.

The chain has TRBV7-9 and TRBJ2-5; no firm D call. Trimming stripped 8 bases from V and 4 bases from J, with 14 bases between. Germline CDR1 reads SEHNR; CDR2 reads FQNEAQ (reference sequence). This CDR3 contains 13 residues. The CDR3: CASGRPPGETQYF. CDR3 in DNA: TGTGCCAGCGGCAGGCCTCCCGGAGAGACCCAGTACTTC.

The rearrangement links TRBV10-3 to TRBJ1-5, with unresolved D. Germline V CDR1 and CDR2: ENHRY, SYGVKD. V lost 3 bases, J lost 3 bases, and 12 bases lay in between. This CDR3 region has 15 residues. CDR3 residues: CAISDSIPPNQPQHF. The CDR3 nucleotides are TGTGCCATCAGTGACAGTATACCCCCCAATCAGCCCCAGCATTTT.

This chain links TRBV12-3 or TRBV12-4 with TRBJ2-1, with a possible D match to TRBD1 (6 bases). This CDR3 has 12 amino acids. V lost 5 bases and J lost 7, with 9 bases in between. The CDR3 here is CASSTGYNEQFF. For the CDR3, the DNA is TGTGCCAGCAGTACAGGGTATAATGAGCAGTTCTTC.

This clonotype was counted between two and nine times. The rearrangement joins TRBV6-5 to TRBJ1-2; 9 positions match TRBD1. Germline-derived CDR1 and CDR2 are MNHEY and SVGAGI. J gave up 5 bases and V 2 bases, and 6 bases lay outside the gene matches. This CDR3 has 15 amino acids. Written as DNA, the CDR3 is TGTGCCAGCAGTTACGTGACAGGGGGGGAGTATGGCTACACCTTC. This gives the protein CASSYVTGGEYGYTF.

The V gene is TRBV6-2 or TRBV6-3, the J gene TRBJ1-2; D not certain. V was trimmed by 4 bases and J by 8 bases, leaving 14 bases between them. The CDR3 covers 13 residues. Looked up from germline, CDR1 is MNHEY and CDR2 is SVGEGT. The CDR3 region has the DNA TGTGCCAGCAGTTGGGCGGCTTATCAAGGCTACACCTTC. This gives the protein CASSWAAYQGYTF.

This clonotype was seen only a few times. V usage is TRBV4-3 and J usage is TRBJ1-4; 9 bases map to TRBD1. There are 14 residues in the CDR3. V lost 4 bases to trimming and J lost 9 bases; unmatched junction nucleotides: 6. Germline assignment: CDR1 LGHNA and CDR2 YSLEER. The CDR3 region is CASSLWDREKKLFF. CDR3 in DNA: TGCGCCAGCAGCCTATGGGACAGGGAGAAAAAACTGTTTTTT.

The V gene is TRBV12-3 or TRBV12-4, the J gene TRBJ1-2; tentatively, D is TRBD1 (5 bases). The CDR3 length is 16 residues. V was trimmed by 7 bases and J by 0 bases, leaving 18 bases between them. The CDR3 reads CASTPLLDTTNYGYTF. The CDR3 DNA follows: TGTGCCAGCACCCCGTTGTTGGACACAACTAACTATGGCTACACCTTC.

The CDR3 DNA follows: TGCGCCAGCAGAGATTTGCACAGCGGGAACACTGAAGCTTTCTTT. This translates into CASRDLHSGNTEAFF. The chain is built from TRBV5-1 and TRBJ1-1; D is uncertain. The CDR3 is made up of 15 amino acids. The ends were cut back, 5 bases at V and 1 base at J, with 15 bases in the middle. The germline V gene has CDR1 SGHRS and CDR2 YFSETQ.